The rows below give T cell receptor beta chains drawn from one sample of a study of cytomegalovirus exposure and HLA in healthy donors. Sequencing was performed with immunoSEQ multiplex PCR; in TCRdb, only in-frame clones are kept and a portion is missing. The sample contains 150,000 to 200,000 clones, 71% of which appear only once. The sample taken for sequencing was PBMCs. The source of these receptors is a woman in her 30s in good health and CMV-seronegative. Both conserved end residues are part of each CDR3. Fields, in order: D gene, V gene, CDR3 length, clone size, J gene, CDR3 DNA, CDR3 protein. The D gene is left open where the match is weak. The size of a clone is reported for some rows only, either as once, few or many, or as a class for expanded clones.

d_gene: TRBD2; v_gene: TRBV4-2; len: 16; abundance: few; j_gene: TRBJ2-7; CDR3nt: TGTGCCAGCAGCCAAGCTGGACTAGCGGGAGTCTACGAGCAGTACTTC; CDR3aa: CASSQAGLAGVYEQYF
d_gene: TRBD2; v_gene: TRBV7-2; len: 15; abundance: few; j_gene: TRBJ2-7; CDR3nt: TGTGCCAGCAGCTTCACGCCGGGGGGAGGCTACGAGCAGTACTTC; CDR3aa: CASSFTPGGGYEQYF
d_gene: TRBD1; v_gene: TRBV6-1; len: 13; abundance: NA; j_gene: TRBJ1-5; CDR3nt: TGTGCCAGTCACAGGGGAGACAATCAGCCCCAGCATTTT; CDR3aa: CASHRGDNQPQHF
d_gene: NA; v_gene: TRBV25-1; len: 15; abundance: NA; j_gene: TRBJ1-4; CDR3nt: TGTGCCAGCAGTGAATCTGGGACTGGTTTCGGAAAACTGTTTTTT; CDR3aa: CASSESGTGFGKLFF
d_gene: NA; v_gene: TRBV19; len: 11; abundance: NA; j_gene: TRBJ2-1; CDR3nt: TGTGCCAGTAGTATACAGAATGAGCAGTTCTTC; CDR3aa: CASSIQNEQFF
d_gene: NA; v_gene: TRBV27; len: 13; abundance: NA; j_gene: TRBJ1-6; CDR3nt: TGTGCCAGCAGTTTGGCAGGGGACTCACCCCTCCACTTT; CDR3aa: CASSLAGDSPLHF
d_gene: TRBD1; v_gene: TRBV10-2; len: 16; abundance: NA; j_gene: TRBJ2-2; CDR3nt: TGCGCCAGCAGGCCCGGAACAGGGGGAAACACCGGGGAGCTGTTTTTT; CDR3aa: CASRPGTGGNTGELFF
d_gene: TRBD2; v_gene: TRBV7-2; len: 14; abundance: NA; j_gene: TRBJ2-3; CDR3nt: TGTGCCAGCACCAGGCGGGGGAGCACAGATACGCAGTATTTT; CDR3aa: CASTRRGSTDTQYF
d_gene: NA; v_gene: TRBV30; len: 13; abundance: once; j_gene: TRBJ1-1; CDR3nt: TGTGCCTGGCAAGTTAGCGGGGAGGCAAAAGCTTTCTTT; CDR3aa: CAWQVSGEAKAFF
d_gene: NA; v_gene: TRBV4-3; len: 13; abundance: NA; j_gene: TRBJ2-1; CDR3nt: TGCGCCAGCAGCCAAGCTTATCACGGGGAGCAGTTCTTC; CDR3aa: CASSQAYHGEQFF
d_gene: NA; v_gene: TRBV28; len: 13; abundance: once; j_gene: TRBJ1-1; CDR3nt: TGTGCCAGCAGTTTGGGGCAGAGCACTGAAGCTTTCTTT; CDR3aa: CASSLGQSTEAFF
d_gene: TRBD1; v_gene: TRBV7-3; len: 17; abundance: NA; j_gene: TRBJ2-1; CDR3nt: TGTGCCAGCAGTCCCGCTAGACAGGGGAGGACGTACAATGAGCAGTTCTTC; CDR3aa: CASSPARQGRTYNEQFF
d_gene: TRBD2; v_gene: TRBV7-2; len: 19; abundance: NA; j_gene: TRBJ2-3; CDR3nt: TGTGCCAGCAGCTCACCAACTAGCGGGAGGGCCCTAATCACAGATACGCAGTATTTT; CDR3aa: CASSSPTSGRALITDTQYF
d_gene: NA; v_gene: TRBV12-5; len: 13; abundance: few; j_gene: TRBJ1-5; CDR3nt: TGTGCTAGTGGTTTGGGTGGGCTCCAGCCCCAGCATTTT; CDR3aa: CASGLGGLQPQHF
d_gene: NA; v_gene: TRBV4-3; len: 15; abundance: NA; j_gene: TRBJ1-5; CDR3nt: TGCGCCAGCAGCCAAGAAGTAGCTAGCAATCAGCCCCAGCATTTT; CDR3aa: CASSQEVASNQPQHF
d_gene: TRBD1; v_gene: TRBV2; len: 13; abundance: NA; j_gene: TRBJ1-2; CDR3nt: TGTGCCAGCAGTGAGGGACAGTCTGGCGGCTACACCTTC; CDR3aa: CASSEGQSGGYTF
d_gene: TRBD1; v_gene: TRBV2; len: 14; abundance: NA; j_gene: TRBJ2-7; CDR3nt: TGTGCCAGCAGTGAAGGGACAGGGATTTACGAGCAGTACTTC; CDR3aa: CASSEGTGIYEQYF
d_gene: NA; v_gene: TRBV28; len: 13; abundance: once; j_gene: TRBJ1-5; CDR3nt: TGTGCCAGCAGTTTAACGGAGAATCAGCCCCAGCATTTT; CDR3aa: CASSLTENQPQHF
d_gene: TRBD2; v_gene: TRBV7-9; len: 14; abundance: NA; j_gene: TRBJ2-7; CDR3nt: TGTGCCAGCAGCCTTAGCGGGAGGGCCTACGAGCAGTACTTC; CDR3aa: CASSLSGRAYEQYF
d_gene: NA; v_gene: TRBV28; len: 14; abundance: NA; j_gene: TRBJ1-1; CDR3nt: TGTGCCAGCAGTTTACACGGGACAAACACTGAAGCTTTCTTT; CDR3aa: CASSLHGTNTEAFF
d_gene: NA; v_gene: TRBV2; len: 13; abundance: few; j_gene: TRBJ1-2; CDR3nt: TGTGCCAGCAGTGAAGACAGGTACTATGGCTACACCTTC; CDR3aa: CASSEDRYYGYTF
d_gene: TRBD1; v_gene: TRBV19; len: 16; abundance: NA; j_gene: TRBJ1-3; CDR3nt: TGTGCCACCCACCGGACAGGCGCCAGCTCTGGAAACACCATATATTTT; CDR3aa: CATHRTGASSGNTIYF
d_gene: NA; v_gene: TRBV10-3; len: 14; abundance: NA; j_gene: TRBJ1-1; CDR3nt: TGTGCCATCAGTGAAATTGGGGGAGGCACTGAAGCTTTCTTT; CDR3aa: CAISEIGGGTEAFF
d_gene: TRBD2; v_gene: TRBV6-6; len: 14; abundance: NA; j_gene: TRBJ2-1; CDR3nt: TGTGCCACCTCTTTAGCGGGAGGAGTAGATGAGCAGTTCTTC; CDR3aa: CATSLAGGVDEQFF
d_gene: TRBD2; v_gene: TRBV28; len: 16; abundance: NA; j_gene: TRBJ2-1; CDR3nt: TGTGCCAGCAGTCCCACTAGCGGGAGAAGGTACAATGAGCAGTTCTTC; CDR3aa: CASSPTSGRRYNEQFF
d_gene: TRBD1; v_gene: TRBV5-6; len: 14; abundance: many; j_gene: TRBJ1-6; CDR3nt: TGTGCCAGCAGCCAGGGACAGAGCGGTTCACCCCTCCACTTT; CDR3aa: CASSQGQSGSPLHF
d_gene: NA; v_gene: TRBV5-1; len: 12; abundance: NA; j_gene: TRBJ1-1; CDR3nt: TGCGCCAGCAGCGGACAGAACACTGAAGCTTTCTTT; CDR3aa: CASSGQNTEAFF
d_gene: NA; v_gene: TRBV2; len: 15; abundance: NA; j_gene: TRBJ1-1; CDR3nt: TGTGCCAGCAGTGGGATCTTGGGGGCGAACACTGAAGCTTTCTTT; CDR3aa: CASSGILGANTEAFF
d_gene: NA; v_gene: TRBV2; len: 16; abundance: NA; j_gene: TRBJ2-2; CDR3nt: TGTGCCAGCAGTGAATTCGACATCCCGAGCGGGGGGGAGCTGTTTTTT; CDR3aa: CASSEFDIPSGGELFF
d_gene: TRBD1; v_gene: TRBV18; len: 16; abundance: NA; j_gene: TRBJ1-4; CDR3nt: TGTGCCAGCTCGTCGAGGACAGGTCGATCTAATGAAAAACTGTTTTTT; CDR3aa: CASSSRTGRSNEKLFF
d_gene: NA; v_gene: TRBV7-9; len: 14; abundance: NA; j_gene: TRBJ1-1; CDR3nt: TGTGCCAGCAGTTCGGGGAGGTTCAACACTGAAGCTTTCTTT; CDR3aa: CASSSGRFNTEAFF
d_gene: NA; v_gene: TRBV28; len: 15; abundance: NA; j_gene: TRBJ1-5; CDR3nt: TGTGCCAGCATCTTTACAGGGACTAGCAATCAGCCCCAGCATTTT; CDR3aa: CASIFTGTSNQPQHF
d_gene: TRBD2; v_gene: TRBV7-2; len: 15; abundance: NA; j_gene: TRBJ2-1; CDR3nt: TGTGCCAGCAGCTTATTAGCGGGAGAGGTTGATGAGCAGTTCTTC; CDR3aa: CASSLLAGEVDEQFF
d_gene: NA; v_gene: TRBV7-2; len: 13; abundance: NA; j_gene: TRBJ2-7; CDR3nt: TGTGCCAGCAGCTCAAGCGCCCCTTACGAGCAGTACTTC; CDR3aa: CASSSSAPYEQYF
d_gene: TRBD1; v_gene: TRBV7-2; len: 14; abundance: NA; j_gene: TRBJ1-1; CDR3nt: TGTGCCAGCAGCCCCAGACAGGGAAGCACTGAAGCTTTCTTT; CDR3aa: CASSPRQGSTEAFF
d_gene: NA; v_gene: TRBV6-5; len: 14; abundance: few; j_gene: TRBJ1-2; CDR3nt: TGTGCCAGCAGCCCCCAGGCAGAGTACTATGGCTACACCTTC; CDR3aa: CASSPQAEYYGYTF
d_gene: TRBD2; v_gene: TRBV13; len: 14; abundance: few; j_gene: TRBJ2-7; CDR3nt: TGTGCCACCAAGGAGGGAGGGAAGTCCTACGAGCAGTACTTC; CDR3aa: CATKEGGKSYEQYF
d_gene: TRBD2; v_gene: TRBV5-4; len: 15; abundance: few; j_gene: TRBJ2-3; CDR3nt: TGTGCCAGCAGACCCAGCGGGACTAGCACAGATACGCAGTATTTT; CDR3aa: CASRPSGTSTDTQYF
d_gene: NA; v_gene: TRBV7-2; len: 11; abundance: NA; j_gene: TRBJ1-3; CDR3nt: TGTGCCAGCCGAATGGACAACGCCATATATTTT; CDR3aa: CASRMDNAIYF
d_gene: NA; v_gene: TRBV9; len: 15; abundance: NA; j_gene: TRBJ2-5; CDR3nt: TGTGCCAGCAGCGTAGCACCAGTCAGAGGGGAGACCCAGTACTTC; CDR3aa: CASSVAPVRGETQYF
d_gene: NA; v_gene: TRBV5-4; len: 14; abundance: once; j_gene: TRBJ2-3; CDR3nt: TGTGCCAGCAATTACAGGGGGGGAACAGATACGCAGTATTTT; CDR3aa: CASNYRGGTDTQYF
d_gene: TRBD1; v_gene: TRBV5-1; len: 13; abundance: NA; j_gene: TRBJ1-1; CDR3nt: TGCGCCAGCAGCTTGACAGGGGAGGTTGAAGCTTTCTTT; CDR3aa: CASSLTGEVEAFF
d_gene: NA; v_gene: TRBV20-1; len: 11; abundance: NA; j_gene: TRBJ1-1; CDR3nt: TGCAGCGGGACTCAGAACACTGAAGCTTTCTTT; CDR3aa: CSGTQNTEAFF
d_gene: TRBD1; v_gene: TRBV6-6; len: 13; abundance: many; j_gene: TRBJ2-2; CDR3nt: TGTGCCAGCACGAAACAGGGGACCGGGGAGCTGTTTTTT; CDR3aa: CASTKQGTGELFF
d_gene: NA; v_gene: TRBV7-2; len: 19; abundance: NA; j_gene: TRBJ1-1; CDR3nt: TGTGCCAGCAGCTTAGCGCCTGGGCAGGGGTGGCTTTTGAACACTGAAGCTTTCTTT; CDR3aa: CASSLAPGQGWLLNTEAFF
d_gene: NA; v_gene: TRBV7-6; len: 15; abundance: NA; j_gene: TRBJ1-3; CDR3nt: TGTGCCAGCAGCTTAGCGGGCTACTCTGGAAACACCATATATTTT; CDR3aa: CASSLAGYSGNTIYF
d_gene: NA; v_gene: TRBV28; len: 15; abundance: NA; j_gene: TRBJ2-7; CDR3nt: TGTGCCAGCAGTTCCCCGGGGAGTAGCTCCTACGAGCAGTACTTC; CDR3aa: CASSSPGSSSYEQYF
d_gene: NA; v_gene: TRBV29-1; len: 15; abundance: NA; j_gene: TRBJ2-5; CDR3nt: TGCAGCGTTGAAGGAGAGAACGGGGATCTGGAGACCCAGTACTTC; CDR3aa: CSVEGENGDLETQYF
d_gene: NA; v_gene: TRBV7-2; len: 15; abundance: few; j_gene: TRBJ2-3; CDR3nt: TGTGCCAGCAGCTTAGGAACACCCCGCACAGATACGCAGTATTTT; CDR3aa: CASSLGTPRTDTQYF
d_gene: TRBD2; v_gene: TRBV5-5; len: 18; abundance: NA; j_gene: TRBJ2-1; CDR3nt: TGTGCCAGCAGCCTACACCCCGGGACTAGCGGTCCCTACAATGAGCAGTTCTTC; CDR3aa: CASSLHPGTSGPYNEQFF